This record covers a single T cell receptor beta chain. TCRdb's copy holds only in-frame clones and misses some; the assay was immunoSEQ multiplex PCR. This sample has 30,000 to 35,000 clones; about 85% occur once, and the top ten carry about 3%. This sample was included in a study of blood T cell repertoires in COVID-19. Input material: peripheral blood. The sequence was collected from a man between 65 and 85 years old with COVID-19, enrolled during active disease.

CDR3 nucleotides: TGTGCCAGTAGCGATTTACTCTCCTACGAGCAGTACTTC. It encodes CASSDLLSYEQYF. The chain links TRBV19 to TRBJ2-7; D remains ambiguous. V was cut by 6 bases and J by 0 bases, with 9 bases left in between. The CDR3 totals 13 residues. Germline-derived CDR1 and CDR2 are LNHDA and SQIVND (reference sequence).